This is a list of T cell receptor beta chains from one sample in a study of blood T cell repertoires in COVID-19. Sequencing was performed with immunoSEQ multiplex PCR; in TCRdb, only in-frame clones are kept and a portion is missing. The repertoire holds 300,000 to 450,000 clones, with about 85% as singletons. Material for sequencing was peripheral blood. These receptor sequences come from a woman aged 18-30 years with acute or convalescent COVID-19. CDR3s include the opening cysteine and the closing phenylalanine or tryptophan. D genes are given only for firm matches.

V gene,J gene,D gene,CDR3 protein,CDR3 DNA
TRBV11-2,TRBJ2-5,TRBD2,CASSSPGDYNTETQYF,TGTGCCAGCAGCTCCCCTGGGGACTATAATACAGAGACCCAGTACTTC
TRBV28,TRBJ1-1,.,CASSFPARNTEAFF,TGTGCCAGCAGTTTTCCCGCCAGGAACACTGAAGCTTTCTTT
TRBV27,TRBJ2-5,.,CASSFWRDREQETQYF,TGTGCCAGCAGTTTTTGGCGGGACAGAGAACAAGAGACCCAGTACTTC
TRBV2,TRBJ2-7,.,CASSDVLSYEQYF,TGTGCCAGCAGTGATGTTCTCTCCTACGAGCAGTACTTC
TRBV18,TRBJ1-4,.,CASSPGTLNEKLFF,TGTGCCAGCTCACCAGGGACTTTAAATGAAAAACTGTTTTTT
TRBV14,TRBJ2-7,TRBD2,CAEMSSGPKIRPYEQYF,TGTGCCGAAATGTCTAGCGGTCCCAAAATCCGCCCATACGAGCAGTACTTC
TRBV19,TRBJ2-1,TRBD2,CASMVAGYNEQFF,TGTGCCAGTATGGTAGCGGGTTACAATGAGCAGTTCTTC
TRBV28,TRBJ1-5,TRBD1,CASSTGGGQPQHF,TGTGCCAGCAGCACAGGGGGTGGTCAGCCCCAGCATTTT
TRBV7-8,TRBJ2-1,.,CASSSGVEQFF,TGTGCCAGCAGCTCAGGGGTAGAGCAGTTCTTC
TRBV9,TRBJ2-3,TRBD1,CASSVRGQTNTDTQYF,TGTGCCAGCAGCGTTAGGGGACAGACAAACACAGATACGCAGTATTTT
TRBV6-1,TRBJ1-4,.,CASSEASGPATNEKLFF,TGTGCCAGCAGTGAAGCTAGTGGGCCGGCAACTAATGAAAAACTGTTTTTT
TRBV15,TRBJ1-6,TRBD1,CATSRLGTGDNSPLHF,TGTGCCACCAGCAGACTAGGGACAGGGGATAATTCACCCCTCCACTTT
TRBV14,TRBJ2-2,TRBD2,CASSQDSLAGATGELFF,TGTGCCAGCAGCCAAGATAGCCTAGCGGGAGCCACCGGGGAGCTGTTTTTT
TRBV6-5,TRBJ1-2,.,CASSPWRDYGYTF,TGTGCCAGCAGTCCATGGCGGGATTATGGCTACACCTTC
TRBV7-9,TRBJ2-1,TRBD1,CASSPYRGRGFNEQFF,TGTGCCAGCAGCCCGTACAGGGGACGAGGGTTTAATGAGCAGTTCTTC